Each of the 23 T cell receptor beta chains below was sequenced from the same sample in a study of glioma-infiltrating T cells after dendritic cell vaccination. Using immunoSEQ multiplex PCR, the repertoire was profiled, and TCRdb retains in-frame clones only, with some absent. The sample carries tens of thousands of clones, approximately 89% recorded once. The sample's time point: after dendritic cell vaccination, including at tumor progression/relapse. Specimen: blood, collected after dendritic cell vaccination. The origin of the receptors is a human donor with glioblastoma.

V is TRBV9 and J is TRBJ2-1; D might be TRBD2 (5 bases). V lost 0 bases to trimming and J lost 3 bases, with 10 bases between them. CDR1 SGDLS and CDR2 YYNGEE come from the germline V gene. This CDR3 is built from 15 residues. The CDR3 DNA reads TGTGCCAGCAGCGTAGGAATTGAGGGCTACAATGAGCAGTTCTTC. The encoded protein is CASSVGIEGYNEQFF.

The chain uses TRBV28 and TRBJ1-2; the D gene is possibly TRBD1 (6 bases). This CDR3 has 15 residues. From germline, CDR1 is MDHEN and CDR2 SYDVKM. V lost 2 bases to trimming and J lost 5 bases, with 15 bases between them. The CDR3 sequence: CASSLGVQGSYGYTF. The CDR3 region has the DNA TGTGCCAGCAGTTTAGGTGTACAGGGATCTTATGGCTACACCTTC.

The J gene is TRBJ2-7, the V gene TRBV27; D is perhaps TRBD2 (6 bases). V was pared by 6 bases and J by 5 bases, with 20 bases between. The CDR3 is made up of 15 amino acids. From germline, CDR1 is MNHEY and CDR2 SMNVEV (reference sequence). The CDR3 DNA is TGTGCCAGCAGATCAAATAGGTGGGACTTCCACGAGCAGTACTTC. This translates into CASRSNRWDFHEQYF.

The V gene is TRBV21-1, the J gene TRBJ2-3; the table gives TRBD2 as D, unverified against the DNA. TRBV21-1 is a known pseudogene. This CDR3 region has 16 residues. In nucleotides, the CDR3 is TGTGCCAGCATACCGGGACTAGCGGGAGTCACAGATACGCAGTATTTT. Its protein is CASIPGLAGVTDTQYF.

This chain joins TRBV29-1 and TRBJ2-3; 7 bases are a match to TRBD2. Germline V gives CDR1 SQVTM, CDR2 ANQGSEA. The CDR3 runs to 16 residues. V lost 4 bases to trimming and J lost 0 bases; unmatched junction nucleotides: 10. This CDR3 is CSVVPTSSGSTDTQYF. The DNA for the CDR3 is TGCAGCGTTGTACCGACGTCTAGCGGTAGCACAGATACGCAGTATTTT.

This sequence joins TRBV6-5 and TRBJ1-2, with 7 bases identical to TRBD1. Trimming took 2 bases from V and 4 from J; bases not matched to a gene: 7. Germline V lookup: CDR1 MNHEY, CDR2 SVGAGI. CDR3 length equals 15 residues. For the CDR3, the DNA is TGTGCCAGCAGTTACCGCGGGACAGAGACCTATGGCTACACCTTC. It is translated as CASSYRGTETYGYTF.

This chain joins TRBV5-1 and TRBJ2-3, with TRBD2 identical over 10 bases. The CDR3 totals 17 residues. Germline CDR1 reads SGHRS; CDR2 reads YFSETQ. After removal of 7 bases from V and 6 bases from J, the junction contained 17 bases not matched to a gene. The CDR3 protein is CASYVGHSSGSGDTQYF. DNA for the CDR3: TGCGCCAGCTATGTAGGCCATTCTAGCGGGAGCGGCGATACGCAGTATTTT.

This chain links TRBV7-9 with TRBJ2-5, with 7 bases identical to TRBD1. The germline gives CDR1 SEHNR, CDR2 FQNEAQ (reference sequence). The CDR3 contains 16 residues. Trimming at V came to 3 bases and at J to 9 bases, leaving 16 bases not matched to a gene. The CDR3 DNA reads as TGTGCCAGCAGCTTCGCCGGGACAGTACGGGAACGGCCCCAGTACTTC. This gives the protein CASSFAGTVRERPQYF.

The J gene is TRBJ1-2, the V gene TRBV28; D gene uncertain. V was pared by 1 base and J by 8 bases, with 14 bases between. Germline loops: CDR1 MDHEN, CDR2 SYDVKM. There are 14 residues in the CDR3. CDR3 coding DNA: TGTGCCAGCAGTTTATCAGGTGCGACATACGGCTACACCTTC. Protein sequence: CASSLSGATYGYTF.

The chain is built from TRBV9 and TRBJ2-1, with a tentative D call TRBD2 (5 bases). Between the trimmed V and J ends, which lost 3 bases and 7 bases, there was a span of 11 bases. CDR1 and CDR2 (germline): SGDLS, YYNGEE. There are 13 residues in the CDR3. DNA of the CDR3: TGTGCCAGCAGCGGATCACTAGGTAATGAGCAGTTCTTC. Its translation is CASSGSLGNEQFF.

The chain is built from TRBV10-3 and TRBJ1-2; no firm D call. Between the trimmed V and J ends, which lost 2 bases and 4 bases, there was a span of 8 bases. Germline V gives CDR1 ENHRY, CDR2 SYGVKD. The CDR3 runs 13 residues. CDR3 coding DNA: TGTGCCATCAGTGAGGGTCGGGGCTATGGCTACACCTTC. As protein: CAISEGRGYGYTF.

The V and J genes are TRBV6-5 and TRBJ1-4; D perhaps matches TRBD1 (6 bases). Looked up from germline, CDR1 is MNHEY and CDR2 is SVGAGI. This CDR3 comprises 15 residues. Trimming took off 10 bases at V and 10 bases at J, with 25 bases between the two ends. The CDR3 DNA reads TGTGCCACGGCCCATGGGGGCTCTCTAGTGAGAAAACTGTTTTTT. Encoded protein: CATAHGGSLVRKLFF.

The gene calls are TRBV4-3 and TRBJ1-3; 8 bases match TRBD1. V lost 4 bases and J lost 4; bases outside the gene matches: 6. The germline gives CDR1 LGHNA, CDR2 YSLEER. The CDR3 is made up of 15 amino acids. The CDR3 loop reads CASSLDRGGGNTIYF. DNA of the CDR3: TGCGCCAGCAGCCTTGACAGGGGAGGGGGAAACACCATATATTTT.

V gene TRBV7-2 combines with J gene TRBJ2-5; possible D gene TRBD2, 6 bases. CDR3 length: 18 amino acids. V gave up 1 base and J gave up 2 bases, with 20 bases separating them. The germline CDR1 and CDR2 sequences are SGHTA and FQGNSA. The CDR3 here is CASSLVTGGTRRQETQYF. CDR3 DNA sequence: TGTGCCAGCAGCTTAGTTACCGGGGGAACGAGACGGCAAGAGACCCAGTACTTC.

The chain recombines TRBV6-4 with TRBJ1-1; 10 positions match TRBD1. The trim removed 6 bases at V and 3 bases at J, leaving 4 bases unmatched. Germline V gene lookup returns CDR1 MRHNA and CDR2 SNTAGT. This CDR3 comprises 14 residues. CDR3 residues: CASSRDRGDTEAFF. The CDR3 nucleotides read TGTGCCAGCAGCCGGGACAGGGGAGACACTGAAGCTTTCTTT.

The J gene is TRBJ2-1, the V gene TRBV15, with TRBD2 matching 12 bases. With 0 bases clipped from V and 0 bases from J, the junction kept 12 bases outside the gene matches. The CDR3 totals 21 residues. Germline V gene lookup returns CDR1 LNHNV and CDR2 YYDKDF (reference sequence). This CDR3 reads CATSRDSGTSGRRSSYNEQFF. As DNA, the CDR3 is TGTGCCACCAGCAGAGATAGCGGCACTAGCGGGAGGCGAAGCTCCTACAATGAGCAGTTCTTC.

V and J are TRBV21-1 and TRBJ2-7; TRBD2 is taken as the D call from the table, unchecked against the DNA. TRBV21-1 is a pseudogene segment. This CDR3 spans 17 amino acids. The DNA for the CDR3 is TGTGCCAGCAGCAAAGCTATAGGTGGGAGAAGCTCCTACGAGCAGTACTTC. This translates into CASSKAIGGRSSYEQYF.

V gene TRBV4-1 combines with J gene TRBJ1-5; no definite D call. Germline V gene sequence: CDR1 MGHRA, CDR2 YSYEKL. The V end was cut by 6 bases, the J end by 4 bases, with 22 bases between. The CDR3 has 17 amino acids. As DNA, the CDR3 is TGCGCCAGCAGTCTAAAGGGAGGGTTGTCCGGTAATCAGCCCCAGCATTTT. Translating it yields CASSLKGGLSGNQPQHF.

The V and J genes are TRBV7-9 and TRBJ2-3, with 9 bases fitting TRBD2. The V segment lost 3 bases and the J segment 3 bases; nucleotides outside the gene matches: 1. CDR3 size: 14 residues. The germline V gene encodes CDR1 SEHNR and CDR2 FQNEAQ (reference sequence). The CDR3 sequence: CASSFLAGTDTQYF. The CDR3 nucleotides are TGTGCCAGCAGCTTCCTAGCGGGAACAGATACGCAGTATTTT.

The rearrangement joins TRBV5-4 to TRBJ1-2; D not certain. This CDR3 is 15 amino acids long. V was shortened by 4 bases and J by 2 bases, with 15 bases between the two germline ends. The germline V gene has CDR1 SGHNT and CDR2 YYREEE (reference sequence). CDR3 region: CASSPDSTGNYGYTF. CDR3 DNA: TGTGCCAGCAGCCCGGATTCGACGGGAAACTATGGCTACACCTTC. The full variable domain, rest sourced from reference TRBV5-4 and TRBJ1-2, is ETGVTQSPTHLIKTRGQQVTLRCSSQSGHNTVSWYQQALGQGPQFIFQYYREEENGRGNFPPRFSGLQFPNYSSELNVNALELDDSALYLCASSPDSTGNYGYTFGSGTRLTVV.

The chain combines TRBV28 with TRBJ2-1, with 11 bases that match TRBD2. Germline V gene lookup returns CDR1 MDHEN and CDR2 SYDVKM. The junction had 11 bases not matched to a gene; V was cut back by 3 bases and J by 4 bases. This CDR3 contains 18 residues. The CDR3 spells CASSFGLAGGGSYNEQFF. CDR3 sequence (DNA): TGTGCCAGCAGTTTTGGGCTAGCGGGAGGCGGGAGTTACAATGAGCAGTTCTTC. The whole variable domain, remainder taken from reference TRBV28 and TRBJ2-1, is DVKVTQSSRYLVKRTGEKVFLECVQDMDHENMFWYRQDPGLGLRLIYFSYDVKMKEKGDIPEGYSVSREKKERFSLILESASTNQTSMYLCASSFGLAGGGSYNEQFFGPGTRLTVL.

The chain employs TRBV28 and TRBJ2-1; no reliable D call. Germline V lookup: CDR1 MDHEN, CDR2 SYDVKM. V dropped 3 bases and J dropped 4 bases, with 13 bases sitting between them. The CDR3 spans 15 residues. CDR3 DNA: TGTGCCAGCAGTTTCGGGTTAAGTCGGTACAATGAGCAGTTCTTC. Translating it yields CASSFGLSRYNEQFF.

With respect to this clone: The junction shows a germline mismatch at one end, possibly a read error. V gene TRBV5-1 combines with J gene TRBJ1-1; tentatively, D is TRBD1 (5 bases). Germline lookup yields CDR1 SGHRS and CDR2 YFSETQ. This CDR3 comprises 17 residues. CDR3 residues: CASRLGPTGLRTTEAFF. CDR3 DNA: TGCGCCAGCAGGTTGGGACCGACTGGACTTCGAACAACTGAAGCTTTCTTT.